Listed below are T cell receptor beta chains from one sample, sequenced in a study of blood T cell repertoires in COVID-19. Assay: immunoSEQ multiplex PCR; the TCRdb copy retains only in-frame clones and omits some. The table shows fewer than 450,000 clones, with 88% occurring only once. The source material was peripheral blood. Every receptor here comes from a woman between 65 and 79 years old with COVID-19, enrolled during active disease. Each CDR3 is given with its conserved first and last residue. Fields, in order: J gene, clone size, V gene, D gene, CDR3 protein, CDR3 DNA. A D gene is named only where the DNA matches it firmly. The size field is filled for only some rows; it gives once, few, many or a size class.

>TRBJ1-2|-|TRBV4-1|TRBD1
CASSGTGTAANYGYTF
TGCGCCAGCAGCGGGACCGGGACAGCGGCTAACTATGGCTACACCTTC
>TRBJ1-5|-|TRBV6-2/TRBV6-3|-
CASSSAAYSNQPQHF
TGTGCCAGCAGTAGCGCGGCTTATAGCAATCAGCCCCAGCATTTT
>TRBJ1-1|-|TRBV19|-
CASSVGTGANTEAFF
TGTGCCAGTAGTGTCGGGACTGGAGCTAACACTGAAGCTTTCTTT
>TRBJ2-5|-|TRBV11-2|-
CASSPGLRETQYF
TGTGCCAGCAGCCCGGGACTGCGAGAGACCCAGTACTTC
>TRBJ2-1|-|TRBV7-9|-
CASSPDHGAYNEQFF
TGTGCCAGCAGCCCTGACCATGGGGCGTACAATGAGCAGTTCTTC
>TRBJ2-3|-|TRBV5-1|TRBD2
CASSSSGGPTDTQYF
TGCGCCAGCAGCTCGAGCGGGGGGCCCACAGATACGCAGTATTTT
>TRBJ1-2|-|TRBV7-9|-
CASSQVTPRGYGYTF
TGTGCCAGCAGTCAAGTCACCCCTCGGGGCTATGGCTACACCTTC
>TRBJ2-7|-|TRBV30|-
CAWSVWTPYEQYF
TGTGCCTGGAGTGTTTGGACACCCTACGAGCAGTACTTC
>TRBJ1-2|few|TRBV21-1|-
CASSSRRNFLGQGGNYGYTF
TGTGCCAGCAGCTCGCGGAGAAATTTTTTGGGACAGGGGGGTAACTATGGCTACACCTTC
>TRBJ1-5|-|TRBV3-1/TRBV3-2|-
CASSQPWAVGAEGNQPQHF
TGTGCCAGCAGCCAACCCTGGGCTGTGGGGGCAGAGGGCAATCAGCCCCAGCATTTT
>TRBJ1-6|-|TRBV7-2|TRBD1
CASSSPGQQNSPLHF
TGTGCCAGCAGCTCCCCGGGACAGCAGAATTCACCCCTCCACTTT
>TRBJ1-4|-|TRBV5-6|-
CASSLYGVGEKLFF
TGTGCCAGCAGCTTGTACGGGGTTGGAGAAAAACTGTTTTTT
>TRBJ2-7|-|TRBV3-1/TRBV3-2|TRBD2
CASSQAGLADPYEQYF
TGTGCCAGCAGCCAGGCGGGACTAGCGGATCCCTACGAGCAGTACTTC
>TRBJ1-6|-|TRBV30|-
CAWSGRQGSYNSPLHF
TGTGCCTGGAGTGGCCGGCAGGGGTCCTATAATTCACCCCTCCACTTT
>TRBJ2-5|-|TRBV10-1|-
CASSESLSATQETQYF
TGCGCCAGCAGTGAGTCGTTGTCAGCGACCCAAGAGACCCAGTACTTC
>TRBJ1-5|-|TRBV6-1|-
CASSERGLYQPQHF
TGTGCCAGCAGTGAAAGGGGACTCTATCAGCCCCAGCATTTT
>TRBJ1-4|-|TRBV24-1|TRBD1
CATSEGTGDRGEKLFF
TGTGCCACCAGTGAAGGGACAGGGGATCGGGGTGAAAAACTGTTTTTT
>TRBJ1-2|-|TRBV3-1/TRBV3-2|-
CASSQDINRLDYGYTF
TGTGCCAGCAGCCAAGATATTAACAGGCTTGACTATGGCTACACCTTC
>TRBJ2-2|-|TRBV18|-
CASSEKAGTPNTGELFF
TGTGCCAGCTCCGAGAAGGCCGGGACTCCGAACACCGGGGAGCTGTTTTTT
>TRBJ1-2|-|TRBV2|-
CASTKEFTSYGYTF
TGTGCCAGCACTAAGGAGTTCACGAGCTATGGCTACACCTTC
>TRBJ1-5|-|TRBV24-1|-
CASSGGNQPQHF
TGTGCCTCCTCGGGGGGGAATCAGCCCCAGCATTTT
>TRBJ1-5|-|TRBV30|TRBD1
CAWSNRGAQPQHF
TGTGCCTGGAGTAACAGGGGAGCTCAGCCCCAGCATTTT
>TRBJ2-7|-|TRBV18|-
CASSPLTPPEQYF
TGTGCCAGCTCACCATTAACTCCCCCTGAGCAGTACTTC
>TRBJ2-3|-|TRBV24-1|-
CATRDYTDTQYF
TGTGCCACCAGGGACTACACAGATACGCAGTATTTT